The 19 T cell receptor beta chains below were found in one sample sequenced in a study of blood T cell repertoires in COVID-19. Libraries were prepared by immunoSEQ multiplex PCR; TCRdb keeps only in-frame clonotypes and omits some of them. The sample records some 60,000 clones, approximately 91% being singletons. The sequenced sample was peripheral blood. The receptors were sampled from a human donor in a cohort sampled during active COVID-19.

This sequence joins TRBV18 and TRBJ2-7; no clear D. CDR3 length equals 15 residues. Germline values: CDR1 KGHSH, CDR2 LQKENI. Deletions cut 3 bases from V and 0 bases from J, with 12 bases between. The DNA of the CDR3 is TGTGCCAGCTCACCGATTGGGCTAAGCTCCTACGAGCAGTACTTC. Translated, it gives CASSPIGLSSYEQYF.

J is TRBJ2-1 and V is TRBV19, with D perhaps TRBD2 (5 bases). This CDR3 is built from 16 residues. The germline V gene has CDR1 LNHDA and CDR2 SQIVND (reference sequence). Trimming shortened V by 3 bases and J by 2 bases, and 14 bases separated the two germline ends. The CDR3 nucleotides are TGTGCCAGTAGTATCGGAGGAATGACTACCTACAATGAGCAGTTCTTC. It translates to CASSIGGMTTYNEQFF.

J is TRBJ2-7 and V is TRBV9; 7 nucleotides line up with TRBD2. The CDR3 covers 14 residues. Unmatched junction bases numbered 6, after V lost 4 bases and J lost 2 bases. The germline V gene encodes CDR1 SGDLS and CDR2 YYNGEE. The CDR3 loop reads CASSPPGGTYEQYF. The CDR3 DNA is TGTGCCAGCAGCCCACCGGGGGGAACCTACGAGCAGTACTTC.

CDR3: CASRNRDRDEEPQHF. DNA for the CDR3: TGTGCCAGCAGGAACCGGGACAGGGACGAGGAGCCCCAGCATTTT. The J gene is TRBJ1-5, the V gene TRBV21-1; TRBD1, the D gene given by the table, was not confirmed from the DNA. TRBV21-1 is a pseudogene locus. This CDR3 is 15 amino acids long.

This clone has only one observation. Written as DNA, the CDR3 is TGTGCCAGCAGTGGAGGCCTTGGGGAGCAAGAGACCCAGTACTTC. As protein: CASSGGLGEQETQYF. The chain is built from TRBV2 and TRBJ2-5, with a weak D call TRBD2 (5 bases). This CDR3 spans 15 amino acids. Germline-derived CDR1 and CDR2 are SNHLY and FYNNEI. V was cut by 4 bases and J by 2 bases, with 14 bases left in between.

This chain joins TRBV27 and TRBJ2-7, with 11 positions matching TRBD2. Trimming took 1 base from V and 6 from J; bases not matched to a gene: 5. The CDR3 consists of 15 residues. Germline-derived CDR1 and CDR2 are MNHEY and SMNVEV (reference sequence). The CDR3 bases are TGTGCCAGCAGTTTATTTAGGACTAGCGGGCGCGAGCAGTACTTC. This gives the protein CASSLFRTSGREQYF.

V is TRBV9 and J is TRBJ1-2; 8 bases are shared with TRBD1. The V gene's germline CDR1 is SGDLS and CDR2 YYNGEE. The CDR3 extends over 17 amino acids. The J segment lost 4 bases and the V segment lost 0 bases, leaving 11 bases of the junction unmatched. This CDR3 reads CASSVGAGGAEGYGYTF. The CDR3, as DNA: TGTGCCAGCAGCGTAGGGGCAGGGGGCGCCGAAGGCTATGGCTACACCTTC.

V usage is TRBV7-2 and J usage is TRBJ2-6, with D perhaps matching TRBD2 (6 bases). Trimming removed 2 bases from V and 10 bases from J, with 15 bases in between. The CDR3 has 15 residues. CDR1 and CDR2 (germline): SGHTA, FQGNSA. The CDR3 loop is CASSLFSGDFNVLTF. CDR3 nucleotide sequence: TGTGCCAGCAGCTTATTTTCCGGGGACTTTAACGTCCTGACTTTC.

The chain links TRBV4-1 to TRBJ2-2; TRBD2 matches 10 bases. CDR3 length: 17 amino acids. The V gene end was trimmed by 0 bases and the J gene end by 2 bases; junction bases not matched to a gene: 3. Germline V CDR1 and CDR2: MGHRA, YSYEKL. The CDR3: CASSQELAGPNTGELFF. The CDR3 DNA follows: TGCGCCAGCAGCCAAGAACTAGCGGGACCTAACACCGGGGAGCTGTTTTTT.

The genes are TRBV10-3 and TRBJ2-7, with 13 bases fitting TRBD2. This CDR3 is built from 18 residues. The germline V gene encodes CDR1 ENHRY and CDR2 SYGVKD. The J segment lost 6 bases and the V segment lost 4 bases, leaving 15 bases of the junction unmatched. The CDR3 bases are TGTGCCATCAGTGTAATACTAGCGGGAGGGCCGGAAGGAACCGAGCAGTACTTC. This encodes CAISVILAGGPEGTEQYF.

In this sample, this clone turned up a few times. The chain is built from TRBV7-2 and TRBJ1-6; no clear D. V lost 3 bases, J lost 2 bases, and 2 bases lay in between. Germline loops: CDR1 SGHTA, CDR2 FQGNSA. The CDR3 has 13 residues. Here the CDR3 DNA reads TGTGCCAGCAGCTTCACCTATAATTCACCCCTCCACTTT. It codes for CASSFTYNSPLHF.

The chain couples TRBV7-2 to TRBJ2-1; TRBD2 matches at 8 bases. Germline CDR1 reads SGHTA; CDR2 reads FQGNSA. This CDR3 has 13 residues. The V gene end was trimmed by 5 bases and the J gene end by 9 bases; junction bases not matched to a gene: 6. The CDR3 here is CASSVTSGLEQFF. DNA of the CDR3: TGTGCCAGCAGCGTTACTAGCGGCCTTGAGCAGTTCTTC.

This sequence joins TRBV25-1 and TRBJ2-7, with 14 bases that match TRBD2. The CDR3 runs to 15 residues. The germline V gene has CDR1 MGHDK and CDR2 SYGVNS. The J segment lost 7 bases and the V segment lost 4 bases, leaving 6 bases of the junction unmatched. The CDR3, as DNA: TGTGCCAGCAGTGGGGGACTAGCGGGAGAGAGGGAGCAGTACTTC. Its protein is CASSGGLAGEREQYF.

This clone was seen just once. This sequence joins TRBV5-6 and TRBJ2-7; 10 bases align to TRBD1. Germline loops: CDR1 SGHDT, CDR2 YYEEEE. V shed 4 bases and J 5 bases; nucleotides not matched to a gene: 6. CDR3 size: 14 residues. CDR3 sequence: CASSPDRGLDEQYF. CDR3 sequence (DNA): TGTGCCAGCAGCCCCGACAGGGGGCTAGACGAGCAGTACTTC.

This chain joins TRBV7-6 and TRBJ2-3; 9 bases align to TRBD1. The V and J ends lost 1 base and 2 bases, in that order; junction bases with no gene match: 13. This CDR3 is built from 19 residues. Germline V CDR1 and CDR2: SGHVS, FNYEAQ. CDR3: CASSLVGGGQGHLTDTQYF. The CDR3 DNA sequence: TGTGCCAGCAGCTTAGTTGGAGGAGGACAGGGGCACCTCACAGATACGCAGTATTTT.

The chain joins TRBV28 to TRBJ1-1; weak D call: TRBD1 (6 bases). The V end lost 5 bases, the J end lost 5 bases, and 9 bases lay between the germline ends. The CDR3 has 12 residues. From germline, CDR1 is MDHEN and CDR2 SYDVKM. CDR3 sequence reads: CASSRTATEAFF. As DNA, the CDR3 is TGTGCCAGCAGTAGGACAGCAACTGAAGCTTTCTTT.

V usage is TRBV4-1 and J usage is TRBJ2-5, with D possibly TRBD2 on 5 matching bases. The CDR3 is 15 amino acids. Germline lookup yields CDR1 MGHRA and CDR2 YSYEKL. With 3 bases removed from V and 1 base from J, the gap between germline ends came to 12 bases. CDR3 loop: CASSQRTSLQETQYF. CDR3 bases: TGCGCCAGCAGCCAGAGGACTTCCCTCCAAGAGACCCAGTACTTC.

The chain employs TRBV9 and TRBJ1-3; the D is unclear. This CDR3 comprises 15 residues. V lost 0 bases and J 0 bases, leaving 7 bases between the germline ends. Germline V gene sequence: CDR1 SGDLS, CDR2 YYNGEE. The CDR3: CASSVEPVSGNTIYF. CDR3 bases: TGTGCCAGCAGCGTAGAACCAGTCTCTGGAAACACCATATATTTT. Using reference TRBV9 and TRBJ1-3 for the parts outside the CDR3, the full variable domain is DSGVTQTPKHLITATGQRVTLRCSPRSGDLSVYWYQQSLDQGLQFLIQYYNGEERAKGNILERFSAQQFPDLHSELNLSSLELGDSALYFCASSVEPVSGNTIYFGEGSWLTVV.

This chain links TRBV27 with TRBJ1-1; TRBD1 matches 7 bases. CDR3 size: 14 residues. With V trimmed by 4 bases and J by 1 base, 3 bases remained unmatched. Germline V gene lookup returns CDR1 MNHEY and CDR2 SMNVEV (reference sequence). As DNA, the CDR3 is TGTGCCAGCAGTTCGGGACAGCCGAACACTGAAGCTTTCTTT. Translating gives CASSSGQPNTEAFF.